This T cell receptor beta chain emerged from a study of T cells in Graves' hyperthyroidism and ophthalmopathy. Study findings and constraints: Using 13 V-J features, a model discriminated ophthalmopathy from stable hyperthyroidism. Ophthalmopathy was predicted by the model a median of roughly 6.6 months ahead of onset.

The germline V gene encodes CDR1 LNHNV and CDR2 YYDKDF (reference sequence). The CDR3 consists of 14 residues. Trimming shortened V by 1 base and J by 2 bases, and 8 bases separated the two germline ends. To note about this clonotype: What it binds is unknown.

RNA transcripts gave rise to amplified TCR beta CDR3 regions. The TCR CDR3 first-round RT-PCR relied on the HTBI primer set. TCRdb called the multiplex PCR reads again in MiXCR, with one record for every CDR3 protein. The sample lists some 600,000 distinct CDR3 sequences, 35% to 55% occurring once. The receptor's source is a woman in her late teens or twenties with Graves' hyperthyroidism. This chain uses TRBV15 with TRBJ2-5, with D perhaps matching TRBD2 (5 bases). Sequenced: peripheral blood or thyroid tissue (not recorded which). In DNA, the CDR3 is TGTGCCACCAGCAGAGTTTCGGGACAAGAGACCCAGTACTTC. This sequence encodes CATSRVSGQETQYF.